This T cell receptor (beta chain) was sequenced for a study of T cell responses to AZD1222 COVID-19 vaccine. Clones were sequenced by immunoSEQ multiplex PCR, and TCRdb holds only the in-frame ones, with some missing. The sample includes about 140,000 clones, 70% to 90% seen only once; the top ten take less than 7%. CDR3 size: 14 residues. Looked up from germline, CDR1 is MNHEY and CDR2 is SVGAGI. Trimming left V 5 bases short and J 4 bases short, with 14 bases between. The input for sequencing was peripheral blood, taken on day 0 of AZD1222 vaccination. The TCR sequence derives from an adult in good health. The chain employs TRBV6-5 and TRBJ1-2; D not certain. CDR3 protein: CASSQSSRGYGYTF. The CDR3, as DNA: TGTGCCAGCAGTCAGTCGTCGCGAGGCTATGGCTACACCTTC.